This T cell receptor (beta chain) is drawn from a study of T cell responses to AZD1222 COVID-19 vaccine. Study-level results: Within unmutated variant regions lay the reported targets of nearly half of spike-specific TCRs. Only after the peak T cell response were repertoires sampled. There were vaccine-associated CD4 TCRs across spike, dominant at 160-218 and 743-854.

In the case of this clone: Its target is unknown.

Trimming at V came to 0 bases and at J to 7 bases, leaving 10 bases not matched to a gene. The germline CDR1 and CDR2 sequences are LGHDT and YNNKEL (reference sequence). CDR3 length equals 16 residues. Some clones are missing from TCRdb's copy, which holds only in-frame ones; the method was immunoSEQ multiplex PCR. The sample shows some 99,000 clones, around nine tenths of them seen only once. Sequences were derived from peripheral blood, sampled on day 0 of AZD1222 vaccination. The clonotype comes from an adult in good health. This rearrangement joins TRBV3-1 (or the pseudogene TRBV3-2) to TRBJ1-2, with 8 bases that match TRBD1. CDR3 in DNA: TGTGCCAGCAGCCAAGAAGGACTGGACAGGGCGGTTGGCTACACCTTC. This translates into CASSQEGLDRAVGYTF.